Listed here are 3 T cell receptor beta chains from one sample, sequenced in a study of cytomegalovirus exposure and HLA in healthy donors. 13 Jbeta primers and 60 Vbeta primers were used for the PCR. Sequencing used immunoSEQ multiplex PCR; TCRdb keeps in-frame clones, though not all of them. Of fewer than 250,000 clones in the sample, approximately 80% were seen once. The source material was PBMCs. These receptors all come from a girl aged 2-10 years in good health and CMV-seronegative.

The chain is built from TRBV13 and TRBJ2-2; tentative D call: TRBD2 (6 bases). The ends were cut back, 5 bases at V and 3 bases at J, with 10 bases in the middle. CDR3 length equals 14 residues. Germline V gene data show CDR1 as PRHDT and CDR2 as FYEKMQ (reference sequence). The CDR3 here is CASSLGGDTGELFF. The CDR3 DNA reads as TGTGCCAGCAGCCTCGGGGGAGACACCGGGGAGCTGTTTTTT.

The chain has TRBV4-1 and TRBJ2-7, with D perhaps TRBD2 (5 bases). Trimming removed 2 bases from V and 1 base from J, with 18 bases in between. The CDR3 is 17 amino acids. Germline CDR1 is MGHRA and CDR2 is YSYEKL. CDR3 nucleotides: TGCGCCAGCAGCCAACGCCGTAGCGACTTAGGTTCCTACGAGCAGTACTTC. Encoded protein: CASSQRRSDLGSYEQYF.

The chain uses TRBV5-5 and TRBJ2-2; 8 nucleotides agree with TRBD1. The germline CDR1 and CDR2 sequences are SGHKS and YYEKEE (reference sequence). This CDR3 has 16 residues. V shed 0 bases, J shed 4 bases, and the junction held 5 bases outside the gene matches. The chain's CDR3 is CASSLAGQGGTGELFF. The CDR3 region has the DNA TGTGCCAGCAGCTTGGCTGGACAGGGTGGCACCGGGGAGCTGTTTTTT.